This TCR beta chain emerged from a study of T-cell reconstitution after alpha-beta-depleted transplantation in children (dated by TCRdb to about 2016). Background on the whole study: Using TCR repertoire profiling, the study followed T-cell immune reconstitution in a quantitative way in children after TCRalphabeta/CD19-depleted allogeneic hematopoietic cell transplantation. Here is what the overall study found, with its caveats: The apparently early alphabetaT-cell count recovery about two months after transplant was reportedly dependent on only several hundred rapidly expanded clones derived from non-depleted graft cells. Over the following months the frequencies of hyperexpanded clones went down, and after one year T-cell counts and TCRbeta diversity were mostly credited to newly produced T cells. In some patients, the high TCRbeta diversity seen at day 60 was put down to recipient T cells and intrathymic progenitors that had survived conditioning.

About this clonotype: No cognate antigen has been identified for it. Per-nucleotide qualities are absent, and no much larger clonotype sits a single base away.

The library was made by PCR. TCRdb shows the sequencer as Illumina HiSeq 2500. Molecular barcoding was employed in the preparation of TCR libraries, with unique molecular identifiers being used to normalize TCRbeta repertoire quantification. TCRdb handled the public reads itself, with Q25 trimming in fastp and clone calling in MiXCR, and kept productive beta chains. Rows with one shared CDR3 protein collapse into an entry with the most common genes and DNA. In this sample the table shows more than 45,000 distinct CDR3 sequences, around 50% of which occur a single time. Together, the top ten hold 30% to 40% of the sample. V drops 2 bases and J drops 5 bases, leaving 22 bases in between. Reading the germline V gene (reference sequence) gives CDR1 LNHNV and CDR2 YYDKDF. The CDR3, from cysteine to phenylalanine, totals 18 residues. CDR3 DNA only is kept here, 54 bases in frame from base 1. The sample's treatment or condition, from its label and the paper: allogeneic hematopoietic cell transplantation with graft depleted of TCRalphabeta T cells and CD19 B cells. TCRalphabeta/CD19-depleted allogeneic hematopoietic cell grafts were given to the transplant recipients, all of whom were children.

The source of this sequence is a boy younger than two with SCID, due to receive a stem cell transplant. The sequence is built from TRBV15 and TRBJ2-1; the D region possibly corresponds to TRBD2 (5 bases align). The input for sequencing was peripheral blood, taken before TCRalphabeta/CD19-depleted stem cell transplant. The DNA reads TGTGCCACCAGCAGAATACAACGAGGTTCGGGGAGAGACAATGAGCAGTTCTTC. The translation is CATSRIQRGSGRDNEQFF.